What follows are 6 T cell receptor beta chains derived from one specimen sequenced in a study of tumor and adjacent non-tumor tissue in lung cancer. A modified ARM-PCR protocol with three rounds of nested PCR amplified TCRbeta. TCRdb ran MiXCR on the multiplex PCR reads and lists one entry per CDR3 protein. Of 43,000 or so distinct CDR3 sequences listed, about three fifths are singletons. RNA was extracted from bulk tissue without any cell sorting. More than 3 cm separated this lung sample from the edge of the tumor. Sample: distant non-tumor lung tissue. The receptors were gathered from a man in his forties or fifties with non-small cell lung cancer.

A remark on this clonotype: Germline is not matched at one junction end, which may reflect a read error. This chain uses TRBV11-1 with TRBJ2-5; no firm D call. The V gene's germline CDR1 is SGHAT and CDR2 FQDESV (reference sequence). CDR3 size: 12 residues. The CDR3 DNA is TGTGCCAACAGCTCAACAAAAGAGATCCAGTACTTC. It yields the protein CANSSTKEIQYF.

Comment on this clonotype: A clone one base away is much larger, so this may be a read error. The gene calls are TRBV28 and TRBJ2-5; TRBD2 matches at 8 bases. The CDR3 runs 14 residues. CDR1 and CDR2 (germline): MDHEN, SYDVKM. The CDR3 DNA is TGTGCCAGCAGTTTACTAGCGGGCCAAGACACCCAGTACTTC. Its translation: CASSLLAGQDTQYF.

Note on this clonotype: Just one base apart from a much larger clone, this may be a read error. The gene calls are TRBV28 and TRBJ2-3; D gene unclear. Germline V CDR1 and CDR2: MDHEN, SYDVKM. Trimming stripped 5 bases from V and 5 bases from J, with 14 bases between. The CDR3 has 14 amino acids. CDR3 residues: CASSTPPYIDTQYF. DNA of the CDR3: TGTGCCAGCAGTACCCCTCCCTACATAGATACGCAGTATTTT.

On this clonotype: A read error may explain this, as a much larger clone is one base away. The rearrangement uses TRBV20-1 and TRBJ2-5; 8 positions match TRBD2. J gave up 9 bases and V 2 bases, and 11 bases lay outside the gene matches. The CDR3 spans 14 residues. Germline V lookup: CDR1 DFQATT, CDR2 SNEGSKA (reference sequence). The CDR3, as DNA: TGCAGTGCTAGACGGGAGGGGCACGCGGAGGCCCAGTACTTC. Translation gives CSARREGHAEAQYF.

The CDR3, as DNA: TGCGCCAGCAGCTTGGGGGGAGCGGGAGGAACCTACGAGCAGTACTTC. This encodes CASSLGGAGGTYEQYF. The chain recombines TRBV5-1 with TRBJ2-7; 9 bases agree with TRBD2. The ends lost 0 bases at V and 2 bases at J; junction bases unmatched: 6. CDR1 is SGHRS and CDR2 is YFSETQ in the germline V gene. This CDR3 has 16 amino acids.

The table lists this clonotype with a few counts. The rearrangement uses TRBV2 and TRBJ2-1; the D gene is possibly TRBD2 (7 bases). The V gene lost 6 bases and the J gene lost 3 bases, with 21 bases spanning the gap. Germline lookup yields CDR1 SNHLY and CDR2 FYNNEI. The CDR3 sequence is 17 residues long. The CDR3 DNA reads TGTGCCAGCAGCCCCGGCGGGGGCCACCGCTTCTACAATGAGCAGTTCTTC. Translating it yields CASSPGGGHRFYNEQFF.